This TCR beta chain comes out of a study of blood T cell repertoires in COVID-19. Two negative PCRs, clearance, or symptom resolution were required of recovered Cohort 3 donors. V lost 0 bases, J lost 7 bases, and 7 bases lay in between. The germline gives CDR1 SGHRS, CDR2 YFSETQ. This CDR3 spans 12 amino acids. In the original analysis: From reference gene primer amplification, estimates of nucleated cell counts were derived. TCRdb's copy holds only in-frame clones and misses some; the assay was immunoSEQ multiplex PCR. V and J calls plus clone size are reproduced from that table; the DNA served to infer D and trimming. The sample holds a few hundred thousand clones, approximately 90% seen once.

The sequence was obtained from a woman aged 45-60 years who had recovered from COVID-19. The rearrangement uses TRBV5-1 and TRBJ1-1; no clear D gene. The sample taken for sequencing was PBMCs or T cells enriched from blood (not recorded which). The CDR3 loop is CASSLDRVEAFF. The CDR3 nucleotides are TGCGCCAGCAGCTTGGACAGAGTTGAAGCTTTCTTT.